This TCR beta chain is drawn from a study of vaccination and CD4 T cells after COVID-19. Study-level information: Culture controls were given either a CEFX pool, an HIV-1 Nef pool, or no peptide.

Germline loops: CDR1 MDHEN, CDR2 SYDVKM. V lost 6 bases and J 6 bases, leaving 20 bases between the germline ends. This CDR3 spans 15 amino acids. Researchers used the Oncomine TCR Beta short-read assay to sequence DNA from cultured CD4+ T cells. TCRdb reanalysed the PCR reads using MiXCR and keeps one entry per CDR3 protein. The repertoire holds under 25,000 distinct CDR3 sequences, 40% seen once, with around 8.1% in the top ten. The sample's treatment: roughly 10-day PBMC culture with coronavirus spike peptide pools or control peptides (ViraFEST assay). This clonotype turned up a few times. Its antigen remains unknown.

The chain carries TRBV28 and TRBJ1-2; a weak D match, TRBD1 (6 bases). The sequencing here drew on CD4+ T cells from blood, cultured in vitro, taken after SARS-CoV-2 vaccination. This TCR was sampled from a human donor who had recovered from COVID-19. The CDR3 sequence is CASRFRKDSPHGYTF. In DNA, the CDR3 is TGTGCCAGCAGATTCAGGAAGGACAGCCCTCATGGCTACACCTTC.